The 12 T cell receptor beta chains below all came from one sample that was sequenced in a study of technical replicates of blood from four donors. Sequencing was performed with immunoSEQ multiplex PCR; in TCRdb, only in-frame clones are kept and a portion is missing. This repertoire shows some 99,000 clones, about 96% found once; its top ten account for more than 0.2%. The material sequenced was T cells isolated from PBMCs. These receptors came from a human donor in good health.

In DNA, the CDR3 is TGTGCCAGCAGCGATCTGTACAGGGGGCAAAACTATGGCTACACCTTC. Amino acid sequence: CASSDLYRGQNYGYTF. The rearrangement joins TRBV9 to TRBJ1-2; 9 nucleotides line up with TRBD1. CDR1 and CDR2 (germline): SGDLS, YYNGEE. The CDR3 spans 16 residues. With V trimmed by 3 bases and J by 2 bases, 8 bases remained unmatched.

The chain recombines TRBV7-8 with TRBJ2-6; 8 positions agree with TRBD2. CDR3 length equals 14 residues. V trimming: 6 bases; J trimming: 2 bases; junction bases outside the gene matches: 0. Germline CDR1 and CDR2: SGHVS and FQNEAQ. CDR3: CASRLAAGANVLTF. In DNA, the CDR3 is TGTGCCAGCAGACTAGCGGCTGGGGCCAACGTCCTGACTTTC.

V is TRBV19 and J is TRBJ2-1; the D is unclear. The V gene lost 4 bases and the J gene lost 1 base, with 8 bases spanning the gap. This CDR3 is built from 14 residues. The germline V gene encodes CDR1 LNHDA and CDR2 SQIVND (reference sequence). CDR3 region: CASSRLPSYNEQFF. CDR3 nucleotide sequence: TGTGCCAGTAGTAGGCTGCCATCCTACAATGAGCAGTTCTTC.

The V and J genes are TRBV15 and TRBJ2-3; 9 bases match TRBD2. V dropped 0 bases and J dropped 4; count of bases not matched to a gene: 8. This CDR3 has 17 amino acids. CDR1 and CDR2 from the germline V gene are LNHNV and YYDKDF (reference sequence). Here the CDR3 DNA reads TGTGCCACCAGCAGAGATCATCGCGGGAGGGGGTCAGATACGCAGTATTTT. This gives the protein CATSRDHRGRGSDTQYF.

The chain recombines TRBV29-1 with TRBJ2-1; D unclear. The germline V and J ends were trimmed by 1 base and 10 bases, with 8 bases remaining between them. Germline V gene sequence: CDR1 SQVTM, CDR2 ANQGSEA. CDR3 length equals 11 residues. This CDR3 is CSVEVPAEQFF. The CDR3 DNA sequence: TGCAGCGTTGAAGTCCCAGCGGAGCAGTTCTTC.

The chain carries TRBV7-9 and TRBJ1-2, with a possible D match to TRBD1 (5 bases). The CDR3 extends over 15 amino acids. Germline assignment: CDR1 SEHNR and CDR2 FQNEAQ (reference sequence). Trimming left V 7 bases short and J 7 bases short, with 22 bases between. CDR3 residues: CASTENTGLRSGYTF. In DNA form, the CDR3 reads TGTGCCAGCACCGAGAACACGGGACTTAGGTCTGGCTACACCTTC.

V usage is TRBV9 and J usage is TRBJ2-1; D not resolved. Between the trimmed V and J ends, which lost 0 bases and 6 bases, there was a span of 4 bases. CDR3 length equals 12 residues. Germline assignment: CDR1 SGDLS and CDR2 YYNGEE. The CDR3 bases are TGTGCCAGCAGCGTAGGGCCCAATGAGCAGTTCTTC. Encoded protein: CASSVGPNEQFF.

This sequence joins TRBV11-2 and TRBJ2-3, with a possible D match to TRBD2 (5 bases). V was trimmed by 1 base and J by 0 bases, leaving 14 bases between them. From germline, CDR1 is SGHAT and CDR2 FQNNGV. The CDR3 totals 17 residues. CDR3 DNA: TGTGCCAGCAGCTTAGGTGTGGCGGGCCCTAGCACAGATACGCAGTATTTT. Translated, it gives CASSLGVAGPSTDTQYF. Using reference TRBV11-2 and TRBJ2-3 for the parts outside the CDR3, the full variable domain is EAGVAQSPRYKIIEKRQSVAFWCNPISGHATLYWYQQILGQGPKLLIQFQNNGVVDDSQLPKDRFSAERLKGVDSTLKIQPAKLEDSAVYLCASSLGVAGPSTDTQYFGPGTRLTVL.

This clone was counted a single time. The chain carries TRBV27 and TRBJ2-7; D gene unclear. The CDR3 sequence is 13 residues long. Trimming took off 2 bases at V and 0 bases at J, with 5 bases between the two ends. Germline values: CDR1 MNHEY, CDR2 SMNVEV (reference sequence). The CDR3 sequence: CASSLAASYEQYF. The CDR3 DNA sequence: TGTGCCAGCAGTTTAGCGGCCTCCTACGAGCAGTACTTC.

The chain couples TRBV6-5 to TRBJ1-4; D possibly corresponds to TRBD1 (5 bases). V lost 2 bases, J lost 6 bases, and 10 bases lay in between. Germline values: CDR1 MNHEY, CDR2 SVGAGI. The CDR3 runs to 14 residues. CDR3 sequence (DNA): TGTGCCAGCAGTTACAGGGGAAAGTATGAAAAACTGTTTTTT. It specifies CASSYRGKYEKLFF.

The CDR3 region is CASSPPRGGTDTQYF. The CDR3 nucleotides are TGTGCCAGCTCACCCCCCAGGGGGGGCACAGATACGCAGTATTTT. This chain connects TRBV18 to TRBJ2-3, with TRBD1 as a possible D gene (7 bases). Germline V gives CDR1 KGHSH, CDR2 LQKENI. CDR3 size: 15 residues. V was pared by 3 bases and J by 1 base, with 11 bases between.

The chain recombines TRBV9 with TRBJ2-2; 9 nucleotides agree with TRBD2. Per germline, CDR1 SGDLS and CDR2 YYNGEE. V shed 0 bases and J 5 bases; nucleotides not matched to a gene: 8. The CDR3 totals 17 residues. CDR3 DNA sequence: TGTGCCAGCAGCGTAGGAGGGGGGACTAGCATAACCGGGGAGCTGTTTTTT. This gives the protein CASSVGGGTSITGELFF.